This T cell receptor beta chain was retrieved from a study of blood T cells in healthy people across ages. Study-wide results and caveats: Diversity of TCR beta per million T cells declined in a roughly linear way with age. Estimates of diversity drawn from one million T cells were considered underestimates.

This CDR3 has 17 residues. Trimming removed 0 bases from V and 0 bases from J; junction bases left unmatched: 6. This clonotype turned up a few times. The antigen remains undetermined. Primers used in a second PCR of roughly 6 to 11 cycles were a sample-barcoded 5' primer and a J-beta primer mix. From each sample, at least 2.5 million paired-end reads containing CDR3 were obtained. MiXCR was run by TCRdb on the 5' RACE reads, yielding one entry per CDR3 protein. Among 540,000 or so distinct CDR3 sequences listed, 24% were seen once. The same sample was also used in a study of T cells of mothers and their children. From that report: Related mother-child pairs shared marginally more repertoire than unrelated pairs, though not significantly.

The sequencing sample was made of blood. The sequence was collected from a boy aged 5-17 years in good health. The chain has TRBV12-3 or TRBV12-4 and TRBJ2-5; 8 bases map to TRBD2. The CDR3 DNA is TGTGCCAGCAGTTTAGCGGTACTAGCGGTCTACCAAGAGACCCAGTACTTC. It translates to CASSLAVLAVYQETQYF.